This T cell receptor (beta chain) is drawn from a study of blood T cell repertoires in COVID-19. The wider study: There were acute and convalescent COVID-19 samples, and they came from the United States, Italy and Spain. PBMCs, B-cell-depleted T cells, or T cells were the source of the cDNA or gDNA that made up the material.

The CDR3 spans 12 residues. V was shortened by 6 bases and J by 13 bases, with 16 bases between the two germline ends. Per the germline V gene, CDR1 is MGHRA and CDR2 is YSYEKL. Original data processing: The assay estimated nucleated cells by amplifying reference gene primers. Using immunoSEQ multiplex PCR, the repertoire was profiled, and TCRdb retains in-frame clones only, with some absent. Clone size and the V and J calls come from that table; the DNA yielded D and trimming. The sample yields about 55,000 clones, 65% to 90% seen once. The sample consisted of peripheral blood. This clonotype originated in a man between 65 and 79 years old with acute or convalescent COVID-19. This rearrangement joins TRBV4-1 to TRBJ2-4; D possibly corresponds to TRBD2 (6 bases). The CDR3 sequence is CASSHGGFVQYF. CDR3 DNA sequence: TGCGCCAGCAGTCACGGAGGGTTCGTGCAGTACTTC.